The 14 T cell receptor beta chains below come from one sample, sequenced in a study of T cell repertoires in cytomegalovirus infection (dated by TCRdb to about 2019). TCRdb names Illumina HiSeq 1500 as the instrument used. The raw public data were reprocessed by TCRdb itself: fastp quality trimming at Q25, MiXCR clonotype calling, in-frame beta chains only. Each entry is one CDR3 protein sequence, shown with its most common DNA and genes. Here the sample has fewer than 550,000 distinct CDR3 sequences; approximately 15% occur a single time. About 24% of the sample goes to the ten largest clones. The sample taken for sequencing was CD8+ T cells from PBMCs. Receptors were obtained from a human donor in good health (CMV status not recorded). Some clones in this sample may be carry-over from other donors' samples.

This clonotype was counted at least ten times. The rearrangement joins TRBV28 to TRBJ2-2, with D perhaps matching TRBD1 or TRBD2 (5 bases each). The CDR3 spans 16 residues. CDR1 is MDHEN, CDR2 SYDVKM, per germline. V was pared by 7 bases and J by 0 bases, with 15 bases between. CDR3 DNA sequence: TGTGCCAGCACCCTCCTGGGGGATTCGAACACCGGGGAGCTGTTTTTT. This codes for CASTLLGDSNTGELFF.

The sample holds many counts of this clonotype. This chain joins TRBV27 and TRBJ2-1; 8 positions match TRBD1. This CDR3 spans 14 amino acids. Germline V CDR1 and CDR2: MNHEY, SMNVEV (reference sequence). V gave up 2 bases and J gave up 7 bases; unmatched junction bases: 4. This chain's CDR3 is CASSLAGQVNEQFF. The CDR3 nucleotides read TGTGCCAGCAGTTTAGCGGGACAGGTTAATGAGCAGTTCTTC.

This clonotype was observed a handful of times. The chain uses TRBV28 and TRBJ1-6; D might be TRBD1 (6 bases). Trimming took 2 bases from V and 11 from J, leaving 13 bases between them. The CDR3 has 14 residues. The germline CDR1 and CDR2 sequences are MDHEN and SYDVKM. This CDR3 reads CASSLTGIGPPLHF. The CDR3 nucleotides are TGTGCCAGCAGTTTAACAGGGATCGGTCCACCCCTCCACTTT.

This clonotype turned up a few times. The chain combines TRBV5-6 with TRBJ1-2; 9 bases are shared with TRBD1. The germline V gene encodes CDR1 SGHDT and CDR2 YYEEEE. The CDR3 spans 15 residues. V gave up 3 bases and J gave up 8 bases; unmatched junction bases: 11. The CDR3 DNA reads TGTGCCAGCAGCTGGATTACAGGGGGCTATGGAGGCTACACCTTC. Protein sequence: CASSWITGGYGGYTF.

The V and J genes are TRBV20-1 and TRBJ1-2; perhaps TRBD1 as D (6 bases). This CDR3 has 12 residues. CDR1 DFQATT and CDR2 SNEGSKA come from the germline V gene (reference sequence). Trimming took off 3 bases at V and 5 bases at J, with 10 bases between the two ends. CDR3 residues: CSASEGTYGYTF. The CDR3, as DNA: TGCAGTGCTAGTGAGGGGACATATGGCTACACCTTC.

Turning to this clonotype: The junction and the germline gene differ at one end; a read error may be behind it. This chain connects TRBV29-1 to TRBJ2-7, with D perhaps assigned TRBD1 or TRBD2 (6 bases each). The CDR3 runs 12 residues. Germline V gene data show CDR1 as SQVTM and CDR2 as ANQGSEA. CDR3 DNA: TGCAGCGTTTGGGGGGCCACCTACGAGAAGTACTTC. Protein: CSVWGATYEKYF.

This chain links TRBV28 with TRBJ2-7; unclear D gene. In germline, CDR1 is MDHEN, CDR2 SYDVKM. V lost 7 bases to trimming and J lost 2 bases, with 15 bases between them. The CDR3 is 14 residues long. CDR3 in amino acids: CASNLVRTPYEQYF. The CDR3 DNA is TGTGCCAGCAACTTAGTCCGTACCCCCTACGAGCAGTACTTC.

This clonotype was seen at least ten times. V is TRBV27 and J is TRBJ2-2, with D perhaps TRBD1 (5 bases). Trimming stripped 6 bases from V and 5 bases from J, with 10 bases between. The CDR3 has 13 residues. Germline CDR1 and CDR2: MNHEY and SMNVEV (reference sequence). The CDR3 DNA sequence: TGTGCCAGCAGCTACCAGGGTACCGGGGAGCTGTTTTTT. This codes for CASSYQGTGELFF.

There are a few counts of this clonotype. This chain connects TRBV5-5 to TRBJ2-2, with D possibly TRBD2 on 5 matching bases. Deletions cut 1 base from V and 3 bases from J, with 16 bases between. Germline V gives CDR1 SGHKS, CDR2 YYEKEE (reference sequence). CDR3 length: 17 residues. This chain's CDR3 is CASSLSPGGLYTGELFF. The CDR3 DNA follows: TGTGCCAGCAGCTTGAGTCCGGGCGGACTTTACACCGGGGAGCTGTTTTTT. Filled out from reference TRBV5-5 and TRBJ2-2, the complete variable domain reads DAGVTQSPTHLIKTRGQQVTLRCSPISGHKSVSWYQQVLGQGPQFIFQYYEKEERGRGNFPDRFSARQFPNYSSELNVNALLLGDSALYLCASSLSPGGLYTGELFFGEGSRLTVL.

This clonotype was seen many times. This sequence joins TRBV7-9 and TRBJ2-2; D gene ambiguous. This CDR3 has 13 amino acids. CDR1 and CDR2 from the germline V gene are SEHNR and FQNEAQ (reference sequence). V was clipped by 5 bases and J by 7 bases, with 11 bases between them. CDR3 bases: TGTGCCAGCAGCCCCGTTGGTGGCGGGGAGCTGTTTTTT. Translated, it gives CASSPVGGGELFF.

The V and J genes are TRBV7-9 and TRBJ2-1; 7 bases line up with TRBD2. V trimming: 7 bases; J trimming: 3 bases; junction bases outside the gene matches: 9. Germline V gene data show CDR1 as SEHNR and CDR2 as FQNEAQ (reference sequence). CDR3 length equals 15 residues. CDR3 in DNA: TGTGCCAGCATCCAGGAGACTAGCCTCTACAATGAGCAGTTCTTC. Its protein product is CASIQETSLYNEQFF.

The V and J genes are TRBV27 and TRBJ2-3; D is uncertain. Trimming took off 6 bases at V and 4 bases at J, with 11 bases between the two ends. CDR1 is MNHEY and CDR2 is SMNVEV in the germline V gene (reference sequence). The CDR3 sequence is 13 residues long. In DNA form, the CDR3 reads TGTGCCAGCAGATGGGCTATAGCAGATACGCAGTATTTT. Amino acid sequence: CASRWAIADTQYF.

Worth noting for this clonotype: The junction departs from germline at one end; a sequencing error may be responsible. CDR3: CARSETWGDPNEQFF. CDR3 nucleotide sequence: TGTGCCAGAAGTGAAACTTGGGGCGATCCGAATGAGCAGTTCTTC. V and J are TRBV6-1 and TRBJ2-1; a possible D gene is TRBD1 (5 bases). CDR3 length equals 15 residues. Germline assignment: CDR1 MNHNS and CDR2 SASEGT.

The CDR3 DNA reads TGTGCCAGCAGCCAGACATCTAGGAGTGGCTACACCTTC. Protein product: CASSQTSRSGYTF. The chain has TRBV4-2 and TRBJ1-2, with D uncertain. Germline CDR1 is LGHNA and CDR2 is YNFKEQ. The CDR3 has 13 amino acids. With 3 bases removed from V and 7 bases from J, the gap between germline ends came to 12 bases.